A single sample is the source of the 24 T cell receptor beta chains below, sequenced in a study of cytomegalovirus exposure and HLA in healthy donors. 60 Vbeta and 13 Jbeta primers were used in PCR. TCRdb's copy holds only in-frame clones and misses some; the assay was immunoSEQ multiplex PCR. The data hold over 200,000 clones, with around 89% observed a single time. The sequenced material came from PBMCs. These receptors came from a woman in her late teens or twenties in good health and CMV-seronegative.

The gene calls are TRBV10-3 and TRBJ2-7; D not certain. The CDR3 is 11 amino acids. V dropped 10 bases and J dropped 4 bases, with 11 bases sitting between them. Germline V gene data show CDR1 as ENHRY and CDR2 as SYGVKD. CDR3 protein: CASSSMYEQYF. The DNA for the CDR3 is TGTGCCAGTTCTTCTATGTACGAGCAGTACTTC.

This clone was observed a few times. Different DNA sequences within this sample yield the same CDR3. This chain joins TRBV5-4 and TRBJ1-1; 9 bases map to TRBD1. The germline V gene encodes CDR1 SGHNT and CDR2 YYREEE (reference sequence). This CDR3 is 16 amino acids long. V shed 4 bases, J shed 0 bases, and the junction held 7 bases outside the gene matches. DNA for the CDR3: TGTGCCAGCAGCGGCGGACAGGGGCTTTTGAACACTGAAGCTTTCTTT. Translation: CASSGGQGLLNTEAFF.

The chain is built from TRBV29-1 and TRBJ1-2; 12 bases align to TRBD1. This CDR3 is built from 13 residues. J gave up 10 bases and V 7 bases, and 10 bases lay outside the gene matches. Germline V CDR1 and CDR2: SQVTM, ANQGSEA. CDR3 sequence (DNA): TGCAGCGGTTGGGGACAGGGGGCGGCTGTCTACACCTTC. It codes for CSGWGQGAAVYTF. Full variable domain (remainder filled in from reference TRBV29-1 and TRBJ1-2): SAVISQKPSRDICQRGTSLTIQCQVDSQVTMMFWYRQQPGQSLTLIATANQGSEATYESGFVIDKFPISRPNLTFSTLTVSNMSPEDSSIYLCSGWGQGAAVYTFGSGTRLTVV.

V gene TRBV5-6 combines with J gene TRBJ2-3, with a tentative D call TRBD2 (5 bases). CDR1 is SGHDT, CDR2 YYEEEE, per germline. The V end lost 0 bases, the J end lost 2 bases, and 7 bases lay between the germline ends. CDR3 length: 14 amino acids. CDR3 DNA sequence: TGTGCCAGCAGCTTGGAGACTACCACAGATACGCAGTATTTT. The encoded protein is CASSLETTTDTQYF.

V gene TRBV25-1 combines with J gene TRBJ1-3; D perhaps matches TRBD1 (6 bases). Germline V gene data show CDR1 as MGHDK and CDR2 as SYGVNS. The V end was cut by 2 bases, the J end by 0 bases, with 11 bases between. This CDR3 contains 16 residues. CDR3 amino acids: CASSERQGYSGNTIYF. CDR3 in DNA: TGTGCCAGCAGTGAACGCCAGGGGTACTCTGGAAACACCATATATTTT.

This chain connects TRBV2 to TRBJ2-3; TRBD2 matches 9 bases. The germline gives CDR1 SNHLY, CDR2 FYNNEI. This CDR3 has 13 residues. J was trimmed by 3 bases and V by 6 bases; bases with no gene match: 1. The CDR3 is CASRTSGTDTQYF. CDR3 in DNA: TGTGCCAGCAGGACTAGCGGAACAGATACGCAGTATTTT. Based on the CDR3 plus reference TRBV2 and TRBJ2-3, the full variable domain is EPEVTQTPSHQVTQMGQEVILRCVPISNHLYFYWYRQILGQKVEFLVSFYNNEISEKSEIFDDQFSVERPDGSNFTLKIRSTKLEDSAMYFCASRTSGTDTQYFGPGTRLTVL.

This chain links TRBV5-1 with TRBJ1-2, with 7 positions matching TRBD1. This CDR3 spans 14 amino acids. The J segment lost 1 base and the V segment lost 5 bases, leaving 5 bases of the junction unmatched. CDR1 and CDR2 from the germline V gene are SGHRS and YFSETQ. CDR3 nucleotide sequence: TGCGCCAGCAGACCCGGGACAGATAACTATGGCTACACCTTC. Translating it yields CASRPGTDNYGYTF.

The chain uses TRBV2 and TRBJ1-1, with 7 bases lining up with TRBD1. The germline V gene encodes CDR1 SNHLY and CDR2 FYNNEI. The CDR3 sequence is 13 residues long. V lost 7 bases to trimming and J lost 4 bases; unmatched junction nucleotides: 6. The CDR3 here is CASTGQATTEAFF. CDR3 DNA sequence: TGTGCCAGCACCGGACAGGCCACCACTGAAGCTTTCTTT.

The chain uses TRBV6-5 and TRBJ2-7, with TRBD1 identical over 10 bases. CDR3 size: 15 residues. CDR1 is MNHEY, CDR2 SVGAGI, per germline. V gave up 4 bases and J gave up 4 bases; unmatched junction bases: 7. CDR3 in amino acids: CASSFDRGRVYEQYF. DNA for the CDR3: TGTGCCAGCAGTTTCGACAGGGGGCGCGTGTACGAGCAGTACTTC.

This chain uses TRBV6-5 with TRBJ2-1; 8 bases map to TRBD1. J was trimmed by 4 bases and V by 7 bases; bases with no gene match: 9. Germline lookup yields CDR1 MNHEY and CDR2 SVGAGI. The CDR3 extends over 15 amino acids. The CDR3 sequence is CASMKSRGLYNEQFF. DNA for the CDR3: TGTGCCAGCATGAAATCCAGGGGGCTGTACAATGAGCAGTTCTTC.

This clone appeared once. This chain links TRBV14 with TRBJ2-1, with TRBD1 as a possible D gene (5 bases). V was shortened by 0 bases and J by 8 bases, with 14 bases between the two germline ends. In germline, CDR1 is SGHDN, CDR2 FVKESK. The length of the CDR3 is 15 residues. CDR3 protein: CASSQDISRVDEQFF. CDR3 in DNA: TGTGCCAGCAGCCAAGATATATCCAGGGTCGATGAGCAGTTCTTC.

The chain joins TRBV9 to TRBJ2-3; 13 nucleotides agree with TRBD2. The CDR3 has 18 amino acids. From germline, CDR1 is SGDLS and CDR2 YYNGEE. Losses at the gene ends were 4 bases for V and 1 base for J; bases not matched to a gene: 9. CDR3 coding DNA: TGTGCCAGCAGCCTACTAGCGGGAGGGCCCAGCGGCACAGATACGCAGTATTTT. It specifies CASSLLAGGPSGTDTQYF.

J is TRBJ2-1 and V is TRBV9; 8 nucleotides agree with TRBD2. This CDR3 spans 14 amino acids. Trimming took 0 bases from V and 10 from J; bases not matched to a gene: 6. Germline loops: CDR1 SGDLS, CDR2 YYNGEE. DNA of the CDR3: TGTGCCAGCAGCGTAGCGGGAGGGCCTGGCGAGCAGTTCTTC. Its protein product is CASSVAGGPGEQFF.

This chain connects TRBV14 to TRBJ2-1, with 9 positions matching TRBD2. Germline V lookup: CDR1 SGHDN, CDR2 FVKESK. Trimming cost V 3 bases and J 6 bases; bases outside gene matches: 6. This CDR3 contains 15 residues. The CDR3 sequence is CASSQGGGAFNEQFF. The CDR3 nucleotides read TGTGCCAGCAGCCAGGGCGGGGGGGCTTTCAATGAGCAGTTCTTC.

The rearrangement uses TRBV9 and TRBJ1-1; D remains ambiguous. Trimming left V 4 bases short and J 1 base short, with 8 bases between. Germline V gives CDR1 SGDLS, CDR2 YYNGEE. The CDR3 has 13 amino acids. CDR3 DNA sequence: TGTGCCAGCAGCAAAAGCCCGAACACTGAAGCTTTCTTT. Protein sequence: CASSKSPNTEAFF.

This sequence joins TRBV25-1 and TRBJ1-2, with a tentative D call TRBD1 (5 bases). CDR3 length: 13 amino acids. The V and J ends lost 5 bases and 4 bases respectively, with 11 bases between them. CDR1 and CDR2 (germline): MGHDK, SYGVNS. This chain's CDR3 is CASSSGDVYGYTF. The DNA for the CDR3 is TGTGCCAGCAGTTCGGGGGACGTCTATGGCTACACCTTC.

In DNA, the CDR3 is TGTGCCAGCAGCTTTGGGGGAGGCTGGAATGAGCAGTTCTTC. As protein: CASSFGGGWNEQFF. V is TRBV5-4 and J is TRBJ2-1; tentatively, D is TRBD2 (6 bases). This CDR3 region has 14 residues. The V end lost 2 bases, the J end lost 7 bases, and 13 bases lay between the germline ends. Germline CDR1 SGHNT, CDR2 YYREEE (reference sequence).

This chain joins TRBV11-3 and TRBJ2-7, with TRBD1 as a possible D gene (8 bases). The V end was cut by 5 bases, the J end by 6 bases, with 20 bases between. CDR3 length: 15 residues. Per the germline V gene, CDR1 is SGHNT and CDR2 is YENEEA. The CDR3 sequence: CASSPRQGRVFEQYF. DNA for the CDR3: TGTGCCAGCAGCCCCAGACAGGGGAGGGTATTCGAGCAGTACTTC.

This sequence joins TRBV18 and TRBJ1-4; maybe TRBD1 (6 bases). The V gene's germline CDR1 is KGHSH and CDR2 LQKENI. This CDR3 spans 16 amino acids. Trimming removed 3 bases at V and 7 bases at J, with 18 bases between. The CDR3 region has the DNA TGTGCCAGCTCACCCGTTACAGGGATGGAAGGTGAAAAACTGTTTTTT. Its translation is CASSPVTGMEGEKLFF.

V gene TRBV6-5 combines with J gene TRBJ1-2, with 9 bases lining up with TRBD1. The CDR3 sequence is 14 residues long. Germline V gene data show CDR1 as MNHEY and CDR2 as SVGAGI. The V gene end was trimmed by 2 bases and the J gene end by 7 bases; junction bases not matched to a gene: 5. The CDR3, as DNA: TGTGCCAGCAGTTACGGCGGACAGGGGTCTGGCTACACCTTC. Translating gives CASSYGGQGSGYTF.

The J gene is TRBJ1-5, the V gene TRBV18; 9 nucleotides match TRBD1. Trimming cost V 4 bases and J 0 bases; bases outside gene matches: 10. This CDR3 has 18 amino acids. Germline assignment: CDR1 KGHSH and CDR2 LQKENI. Written as DNA, the CDR3 is TGTGCCAGCTCACGCGGACAGGGGACGCTCCATAGCAATCAGCCCCAGCATTTT. Amino acids: CASSRGQGTLHSNQPQHF.

The chain is built from TRBV7-6 and TRBJ2-3; possibly TRBD2 for D (5 bases). Trimming pared 1 base from V and 0 bases from J, leaving 11 bases between. The length of the CDR3 is 16 residues. CDR1 is SGHVS and CDR2 is FNYEAQ in the germline V gene. The DNA for the CDR3 is TGTGCCAGCAGCTTAGGCTCTAGCTCTAGCACAGATACGCAGTATTTT. This encodes CASSLGSSSSTDTQYF.

The rearrangement joins TRBV9 to TRBJ2-5, with D perhaps TRBD2 (5 bases). The CDR3 is 14 amino acids. V shed 0 bases and J shed 5 bases, with 11 bases lying between them. CDR1 SGDLS and CDR2 YYNGEE come from the germline V gene. The CDR3 sequence: CASSVGVGEETQYF. CDR3 DNA: TGTGCCAGCAGCGTAGGAGTGGGAGAGGAGACCCAGTACTTC.

The J gene is TRBJ2-5, the V gene TRBV2, with D possibly being TRBD2 (6 bases). This CDR3 is built from 12 residues. V lost 4 bases and J lost 4, with 7 bases in between. Germline V CDR1 and CDR2: SNHLY, FYNNEI. The DNA of the CDR3 is TGTGCCAGCAGTGGACTAGTAGAGACCCAGTACTTC. Protein: CASSGLVETQYF.